This T cell receptor beta chain is drawn from a study of OX40 agonist ivuxolimab in advanced cancers. Background on the study: The dose-escalation cohort had hepatocellular carcinoma, melanoma, renal cell or head and neck cancer. The group had a mean age of about 65 years, ranged from about 23 to 85, and was 80% to 90% male.

Sampling of blood occurred at baseline, cycle 4 day 1, and cycle 7 day 1. Worth noting for this clone: Its specificity is not known.

Overall study results and limits: Antigens targeted by the expanded peripheral T cells were not determined.

This table comes from immunoSEQ multiplex PCR, and its TCRdb copy is limited to in-frame clones, with some not included. Of 54,000 or so clones listed, over 75% are singletons. Germline CDR1 and CDR2: GTSNPN and SVGIG (reference sequence). The length of the CDR3 is 14 residues. Trimming shortened V by 4 bases and J by 2 bases, and 15 bases separated the two germline ends. The specimen comprised CD4+ or CD8+ T cells sorted from blood, sampled in a trial of the OX40 agonist ivuxolimab. The clonotype was recovered from an adult with an advanced solid tumor such as melanoma, head and neck, liver or kidney cancer. This sequence joins TRBV30 and TRBJ2-7, with a possible D match to TRBD1 (6 bases). The CDR3 loop is CAWNPGGGTYEQYF. CDR3 DNA: TGTGCCTGGAACCCTGGGGGCGGAACCTACGAGCAGTACTTC.